This T cell receptor beta chain originates from a study of blood T cell repertoires in COVID-19. This clone was counted a few times. The V end lost 5 bases, the J end lost 7 bases, and 11 bases lay between the germline ends. The CDR3 contains 13 residues. Germline CDR1 is MNHEY and CDR2 is SMNVEV (reference sequence). Clones were read by immunoSEQ multiplex PCR, and TCRdb kept only the in-frame ones, dropping some. The sample records 200,000 to 250,000 clones, approximately 85% being singletons. The material sequenced was peripheral blood. The sequence was obtained from a man aged 35 to 55 with acute or convalescent COVID-19. The chain joins TRBV27 to TRBJ1-4; the D gene is possibly TRBD1 (6 bases). The CDR3 DNA is TGTGCCAGCAGTCCCCAGGGGAGTGAAAAACTGTTTTTT. Its protein is CASSPQGSEKLFF.